This TCR beta chain was recorded in a study of blood T cell repertoires in COVID-19. In the source study's methods: The assay estimated nucleated cells by amplifying reference gene primers. Repertoires were generated with immunoSEQ multiplex PCR, while TCRdb's copy carries only in-frame clones and drops some. D and trimming were read from the DNA, whereas the V and J calls and clone size are those reported in that table. The table includes about 240,000 clones, more than 85% detected once. Germline V gene sequence: CDR1 MNHEY, CDR2 SVGEGT. The CDR3 runs 18 residues. Unmatched junction bases numbered 15, after V lost 2 bases and J lost 6 bases.

This chain connects TRBV6-2 or TRBV6-3 to TRBJ2-2; TRBD2 matches 7 bases. Material for sequencing was peripheral blood. The clonotype was recovered from a woman between 70 and 85 years old with active or convalescent COVID-19. For the CDR3, the DNA is TGTGCCAGCAGTTACGCACCTGCGGGGGTCGGAGAACCCGGGGAGCTGTTTTTT. As protein: CASSYAPAGVGEPGELFF.